One TCR beta chain is described in this entry. Antigen: not known. This record belongs to a study of T cell repertoires in cytomegalovirus infection. About the study: An indication of both CMV infection and matching HLA type came from public TCR beta signatures. Regarding the study as a whole: CMV carriers having the relevant HLA were flagged by cumulative public TCR beta family frequency. Ex vivo, HLA-C-restricted CMV-specific TCR beta clonotypes prevailed over the rest of the response.

Germline CDR1 is MNHEY and CDR2 is SVGAGI. The CDR3 runs 15 residues. TCRdb re-analysed the reads in MiXCR, keeping a single row per CDR3 protein. The table records around 530,000 distinct CDR3 sequences, approximately 16% of them present only once. The J gene is TRBJ1-5, the V gene TRBV6-5; D remains unclear. This TCR was sampled from a human donor in good health (CMV status not recorded). Some clones in this sample may be carry-over from other donors' samples. Sequences were obtained from CD8+ T cells from PBMCs. The CDR3 sequence: CSRSVFSGNNQPQHF. The CDR3 DNA reads TGTTCCCGCAGTGTTTTCAGTGGGAACAATCAGCCCCAGCATTTT.